This T cell receptor beta chain was obtained from a study of radiation and T cells in renal cell carcinoma. Overall study: Nephrectomy followed 15 Gy stereotactic body radiation by 4 weeks.

Indicated time point: baseline pretreatment blood. Sample treatment: 15 Gy SBRT to primary tumor, nephrectomy 4 weeks later. Repertoires were generated with immunoSEQ multiplex PCR, while TCRdb's copy carries only in-frame clones and drops some. The sample consists of 70,000 to 95,000 clones, over 75% of them appearing once. The material sequenced was blood, taken from a patient whose treatment included radiotherapy and nephrectomy. The TCR comes from a man aged 55 to 69 with renal cell carcinoma.

CDR3 DNA sequence: TGTGCCAGCATGGGAGCAACTAATGAAAAACTGTTTTTT. Translation gives CASMGATNEKLFF. The J gene is TRBJ1-4, the V gene TRBV6-5; no firm D call. Germline loops: CDR1 MNHEY, CDR2 SVGAGI. This CDR3 spans 13 amino acids. Trimming took off 7 bases at V and 0 bases at J, with 6 bases between the two ends.